The 25 T cell receptor beta chains below were found in one sample sequenced in a study of cytomegalovirus exposure and HLA in healthy donors. Clones were read by immunoSEQ multiplex PCR, and TCRdb kept only the in-frame ones, dropping some. The table lists about 38,000 clones, 85% to 95% of them singletons, with more than 2.5% in the top ten. The sample consisted of PBMCs. Every receptor here comes from a man younger than 35 in good health and CMV-seronegative.

This chain joins TRBV5-5 and TRBJ2-3; D perhaps matches TRBD1 (6 bases). The CDR3 totals 14 residues. Deletions cut 3 bases from V and 2 bases from J, with 10 bases between. Germline CDR1 is SGHKS and CDR2 is YYEKEE (reference sequence). CDR3 coding DNA: TGTGCCAGCAGCTGGGACATTGACACAGATACGCAGTATTTT. It translates to CASSWDIDTDTQYF.

V and J are TRBV7-8 and TRBJ1-5, with 8 bases fitting TRBD1. CDR3 size: 18 residues. Germline loops: CDR1 SGHVS, CDR2 FQNEAQ. Trimming cost V 3 bases and J 0 bases; bases outside gene matches: 10. CDR3 sequence (DNA): TGTGCCAGCAGCTTTATGTACAGGGGGTCGAATAGCAATCAGCCCCAGCATTTT. Protein product: CASSFMYRGSNSNQPQHF. The complete variable domain, with remaining parts taken from reference TRBV7-8 and TRBJ1-5, reads GAGVSQSPRYKVAKRGQDVALRCDPISGHVSLFWYQQALGQGPEFLTYFQNEAQLDKSGLPSDRFFAERPEGSVSTLKIQRTQQEDSAVYLCASSFMYRGSNSNQPQHFGDGTRLSIL.

The chain recombines TRBV19 with TRBJ2-1; possible D gene TRBD1, 6 bases. The V end was cut by 7 bases, the J end by 5 bases, with 15 bases between. Germline-derived CDR1 and CDR2 are LNHDA and SQIVND (reference sequence). The CDR3 length is 14 residues. As DNA, the CDR3 is TGTGCCAGTATAGGACGGGACATAAACAATGAGCAGTTCTTC. Amino acid sequence: CASIGRDINNEQFF. The full variable domain, rest sourced from reference TRBV19 and TRBJ2-1, is DGGITQSPKYLFRKEGQNVTLSCEQNLNHDAMYWYRQDPGQGLRLIYYSQIVNDFQKGDIAEGYSVSREKKESFPLTVTSAQKNPTAFYLCASIGRDINNEQFFGPGTRLTVL.

The chain couples TRBV13 to TRBJ2-1; a possible D gene is TRBD2 (6 bases). V lost 3 bases and J lost 2, with 23 bases in between. Per germline, CDR1 PRHDT and CDR2 FYEKMQ (reference sequence). This CDR3 spans 19 amino acids. The CDR3 region is CASSLRGGADKGPYNEQFF. In nucleotides, the CDR3 is TGTGCCAGCAGCTTGCGAGGAGGGGCGGATAAGGGCCCCTACAATGAGCAGTTCTTC.

The J gene is TRBJ2-1, the V gene TRBV11-2; TRBD2 is a possible D gene (5 bases). Trimming cost V 4 bases and J 5 bases, with 12 bases left between them. Germline CDR1 and CDR2: SGHAT and FQNNGV. The CDR3 totals 14 residues. CDR3 region: CASSSRGIDNEQFF. CDR3 bases: TGTGCCAGCAGCTCACGGGGAATTGACAATGAGCAGTTCTTC.

The rearrangement uses TRBV27 and TRBJ2-7, with 9 bases that match TRBD1. There are 13 residues in the CDR3. Germline-derived CDR1 and CDR2 are MNHEY and SMNVEV (reference sequence). The trim removed 11 bases at V and 2 bases at J, leaving 7 bases unmatched. The CDR3 is CAGGTGITYEQYF. CDR3 coding DNA: TGTGCCGGGGGGACAGGGATAACCTACGAGCAGTACTTC.

The rearrangement uses TRBV5-8 and TRBJ2-5, with D perhaps TRBD2 (5 bases). With the DNA end fitting TRBJ2-7 better, the J assignment may be wrong. The CDR3 length is 15 residues. CDR1 and CDR2 (germline): SGHTS, YDEGEE. For the CDR3, the DNA is TGTGCCAGCAGAAGGGAGCGTACTCTTTCCTACGAGCAGTACTTC. Its protein is CASRRERTLSYEQYF.

This clone was observed a handful of times. The CDR3 sequence: CASRLAGQETQYF. Written as DNA, the CDR3 is TGTGCCAGCAGACTAGCGGGGCAAGAGACCCAGTACTTC. The J gene is TRBJ2-5, the V gene TRBV6-5, with 10 positions matching TRBD2. This CDR3 has 13 amino acids. J lost 2 bases, V lost 6 bases, and 0 bases had no gene match. CDR1 is MNHEY and CDR2 is SVGAGI in the germline V gene.

This chain joins TRBV5-1 and TRBJ2-1, with a possible D match to TRBD1 (6 bases). Germline values: CDR1 SGHRS, CDR2 YFSETQ. CDR3 length: 15 amino acids. V dropped 5 bases and J dropped 2 bases, with 14 bases sitting between them. The CDR3 DNA reads TGCGCCAGCAGGTTCCAGGGGTTAACCTACAATGAGCAGTTCTTC. It codes for CASRFQGLTYNEQFF.

The chain joins TRBV27 to TRBJ2-2; TRBD2 might be the D (5 bases). Between the trimmed V and J ends, which lost 1 base and 7 bases, there was a span of 10 bases. There are 14 residues in the CDR3. Looked up from germline, CDR1 is MNHEY and CDR2 is SMNVEV (reference sequence). The CDR3 DNA follows: TGTGCCAGCAGTTTATACGAGGGTGTCGGGGAGCTGTTTTTT. It encodes CASSLYEGVGELFF.

The rearrangement joins TRBV28 to TRBJ2-5; weak D call: TRBD1 (5 bases). The CDR3 totals 13 residues. The ends were cut back, 8 bases at V and 1 base at J, with 11 bases in the middle. Germline lookup yields CDR1 MDHEN and CDR2 SYDVKM. The CDR3 region has the DNA TGTGCCAGCGATGGGGCAGCCCAAGAGACCCAGTACTTC. Translation: CASDGAAQETQYF.

The chain couples TRBV4-1 to TRBJ2-7, with a weak D call TRBD2 (6 bases). Germline V gene sequence: CDR1 MGHRA, CDR2 YSYEKL. The CDR3 is 13 residues long. Trimming removed 4 bases at V and 5 bases at J, with 12 bases between. CDR3 nucleotides: TGCGCCAGCAGCCGCGGGGTGGGCGACGAGCAGTACTTC. Protein: CASSRGVGDEQYF.

The V and J genes are TRBV28 and TRBJ1-1, with 7 bases lining up with TRBD1. Germline values: CDR1 MDHEN, CDR2 SYDVKM. The CDR3 covers 13 residues. With 6 bases clipped from V and 5 bases from J, the junction kept 6 bases outside the gene matches. The CDR3 loop is CASREGAPTEAFF. CDR3 nucleotides: TGTGCCAGCAGGGAGGGGGCGCCAACTGAAGCTTTCTTT.

This clone was recorded a few times. The chain combines TRBV9 with TRBJ2-2; D uncertain. V was shortened by 0 bases and J by 3 bases, with 9 bases between the two germline ends. CDR3 length: 15 residues. Germline CDR1 is SGDLS and CDR2 is YYNGEE. The CDR3 DNA is TGTGCCAGCAGCGTAGCGGTCCACTACACCGGGGAGCTGTTTTTT. Translated, it gives CASSVAVHYTGELFF.

A single count supports this clone. V is TRBV28 and J is TRBJ2-3; D not resolved. V was pared by 5 bases and J by 1 base, with 7 bases between. The CDR3 covers 13 residues. CDR1 is MDHEN and CDR2 is SYDVKM in the germline V gene. This chain's CDR3 is CASSPPRTDTQYF. The CDR3 region has the DNA TGTGCCAGCAGTCCCCCTCGCACAGATACGCAGTATTTT.

The gene calls are TRBV11-2 and TRBJ2-1; D ambiguous. The CDR3 has 15 amino acids. Trimming left V 2 bases short and J 7 bases short, with 15 bases between. The V gene's germline CDR1 is SGHAT and CDR2 FQNNGV. CDR3 sequence reads: CASSLTRALGNEQFF. The CDR3 DNA reads as TGTGCCAGCAGCTTAACCCGAGCTCTAGGAAATGAGCAGTTCTTC.

The gene calls are TRBV6-1 and TRBJ2-1; 9 bases match TRBD2. The ends lost 11 bases at V and 8 bases at J; junction bases unmatched: 13. The CDR3 totals 14 residues. Germline V gives CDR1 MNHNS, CDR2 SASEGT. The CDR3 is CAGGREGEIDEQFF. CDR3 sequence (DNA): TGTGCCGGGGGGCGGGAGGGTGAAATCGATGAGCAGTTCTTC.

The CDR3 nucleotides read TGTGCCAGCAGCCCGTCCTCGACAGGGAGGAACACTGAAGCTTTCTTT. Protein: CASSPSSTGRNTEAFF. The chain is built from TRBV11-3 and TRBJ1-1; 7 positions agree with TRBD1. V shed 5 bases and J 1 base; nucleotides not matched to a gene: 10. CDR1 and CDR2 from the germline V gene are SGHNT and YENEEA. CDR3 length: 16 residues.

The chain has TRBV19 and TRBJ1-2; 8 positions match TRBD1. The CDR3 spans 16 residues. Trimming at V came to 2 bases and at J to 4 bases, leaving 9 bases not matched to a gene. Germline V lookup: CDR1 LNHDA, CDR2 SQIVND (reference sequence). CDR3 sequence (DNA): TGTGCCAGTAGTATAATCGGACAGGGCCCGTTCTATGGCTACACCTTC. This gives the protein CASSIIGQGPFYGYTF.

The V call is TRBV29-1, the J call TRBJ1-2; tentatively, D is TRBD1 (6 bases). Germline V gene lookup returns CDR1 SQVTM and CDR2 ANQGSEA. V dropped 0 bases and J dropped 6 bases, with 14 bases sitting between them. The CDR3 has 14 amino acids. Here the CDR3 reads CSVEEGVGAHGYTF. DNA of the CDR3: TGCAGCGTTGAAGAGGGCGTGGGGGCTCATGGCTACACCTTC. Supplemented by reference TRBV29-1 and TRBJ1-2, the full variable domain reads SAVISQKPSRDICQRGTSLTIQCQVDSQVTMMFWYRQQPGQSLTLIATANQGSEATYESGFVIDKFPISRPNLTFSTLTVSNMSPEDSSIYLCSVEEGVGAHGYTFGSGTRLTVV.

The chain has TRBV19 and TRBJ2-1; 9 bases are shared with TRBD2. The CDR3 is 17 residues long. J lost 2 bases, V lost 0 bases, and 5 bases had no gene match. Looked up from germline, CDR1 is LNHDA and CDR2 is SQIVND (reference sequence). In DNA, the CDR3 is TGTGCCAGTAGTATAGACCTTGCTAGCGGGGCCTACAATGAGCAGTTCTTC. As protein: CASSIDLASGAYNEQFF.

The V and J genes are TRBV30 and TRBJ1-1, with 7 nucleotides matching TRBD1. The CDR3 is 14 residues long. With 3 bases clipped from V and 5 bases from J, the junction kept 9 bases outside the gene matches. Germline CDR1 reads GTSNPN; CDR2 reads SVGIG (reference sequence). This chain's CDR3 is CAWRNTGVGTEAFF. The CDR3 DNA sequence: TGTGCCTGGAGAAATACAGGGGTTGGGACTGAAGCTTTCTTT.

The chain couples TRBV11-2 to TRBJ1-2; D is uncertain. CDR3 length: 13 amino acids. The germline CDR1 and CDR2 sequences are SGHAT and FQNNGV. V shed 0 bases and J shed 7 bases, with 9 bases lying between them. The CDR3 is CASSLDPVSGYTF. CDR3 in DNA: TGTGCCAGCAGCTTAGATCCTGTCAGTGGCTACACCTTC.

The chain recombines TRBV29-1 with TRBJ2-7; TRBD2 is a possible D gene (6 bases). Looked up from germline, CDR1 is SQVTM and CDR2 is ANQGSEA. CDR3 length: 13 residues. The V gene lost 4 bases and the J gene lost 0 bases, with 10 bases spanning the gap. CDR3 bases: TGCAGCGTTGTCCCAGCGGGCTCCTACGAGCAGTACTTC. This sequence encodes CSVVPAGSYEQYF.

The rearrangement uses TRBV9 and TRBJ2-3, with TRBD2 matching 11 bases. Germline V gene data show CDR1 as SGDLS and CDR2 as YYNGEE. The CDR3 is 16 amino acids. J lost 5 bases, V lost 0 bases, and 5 bases had no gene match. CDR3 sequence reads: CASSVGLAGGEDTQYF. The CDR3 nucleotides are TGTGCCAGCAGCGTAGGGTTAGCGGGAGGGGAAGATACGCAGTATTTT.